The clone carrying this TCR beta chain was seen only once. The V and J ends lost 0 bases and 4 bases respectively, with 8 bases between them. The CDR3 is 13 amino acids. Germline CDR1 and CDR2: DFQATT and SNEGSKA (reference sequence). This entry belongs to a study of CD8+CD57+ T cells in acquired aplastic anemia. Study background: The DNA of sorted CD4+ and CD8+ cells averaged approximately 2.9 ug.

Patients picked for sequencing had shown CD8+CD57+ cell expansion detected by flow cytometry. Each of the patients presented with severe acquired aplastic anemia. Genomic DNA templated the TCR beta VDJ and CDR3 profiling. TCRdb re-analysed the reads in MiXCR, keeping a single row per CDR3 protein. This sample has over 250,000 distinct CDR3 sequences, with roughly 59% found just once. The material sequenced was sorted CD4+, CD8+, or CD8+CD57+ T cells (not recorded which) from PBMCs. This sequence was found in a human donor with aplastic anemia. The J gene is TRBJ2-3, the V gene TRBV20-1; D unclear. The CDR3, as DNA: TGCAGTGCTAGAGACCGTAACTCAGATACGCAGTATTTT. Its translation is CSARDRNSDTQYF.